This T cell receptor beta chain originates from a study of cytomegalovirus exposure and HLA in healthy donors. CDR1 is SGHTA, CDR2 FQGTGA, per germline. This CDR3 has 14 residues. V was pared by 7 bases and J by 1 base, with 2 bases of the junction left unmatched. PCR was performed using 60 Vbeta and 13 Jbeta primers. The data were produced by immunoSEQ multiplex PCR, yet TCRdb's version contains in-frame clones alone and is incomplete. The sample has approximately 110,000 clones; under 85% are singletons. The gene calls are TRBV7-3 and TRBJ2-2; 8 bases align to TRBD2. This TCR came from a man aged 18 to 29 in good health and CMV-seronegative. Sequenced input: PBMCs. CDR3 sequence reads: CASKSGRNTGELFF. CDR3 coding DNA: TGTGCCAGCAAGAGCGGGAGGAACACCGGGGAGCTGTTTTTT.